This TCR beta chain was observed in a study of blood T cells in healthy people across ages. Study in general: About one barcoded beta molecule per two T cells was captured by template switching.

With a J-beta primer mix and a sample-barcoded 5' primer, a second PCR ran 7 to 11 cycles. In TCRdb, the 5' RACE reads were re-called with MiXCR into one record per CDR3 protein. The sample has fewer than 1.5 million distinct CDR3 sequences, roughly 40% seen once. The CDR3 covers 16 residues. The V gene lost 4 bases and the J gene lost 4 bases, with 17 bases spanning the gap. Germline CDR1 MNHEY, CDR2 SMNVEV (reference sequence). The sequenced sample was blood. The clonotype was recovered from a woman aged 18-35 years in good health. J is TRBJ2-1 and V is TRBV27; D not resolved. The CDR3 protein is CASSSASPENYNEQFF. For the CDR3, the DNA is TGTGCCAGCAGTTCCGCCTCCCCCGAAAATTACAATGAGCAGTTCTTC.